This is a list of T cell receptor beta chains from one sample in a study of identifying expanded T cells in peripheral blood. The repertoire was sequenced with immunoSEQ multiplex PCR; TCRdb's copy has only in-frame clones and lacks some. This sample has about 100,000 clones; roughly nine tenths occur once, and the top ten carry 17%. The source material was blood. Receptors originate from a person aged 18 to 70 in good health. CDR3s include the opening cysteine and the closing phenylalanine or tryptophan. The D gene is left open where the match is weak. Some rows have no size entry. The others give once, few or many, or a class for an expanded clone.

clone_size	v_call	j_call	d_call	cdr3_aa	cdr3_nt
-	TRBV28	TRBJ2-3	-	CASRSPAGTFTDTQYF	TGTGCCAGCAGATCCCCCGCGGGGACGTTCACAGATACGCAGTATTTT
once	TRBV12-5	TRBJ1-1	-	CASGLLELMNTEAFF	TGTGCTAGTGGTTTGTTGGAGCTAATGAACACTGAAGCTTTCTTT
-	TRBV5-6	TRBJ1-4	TRBD1	CASSLGVLTGTNEKLFF	TGTGCCAGCAGCTTGGGGGTCTTGACAGGGACTAATGAAAAACTGTTTTTT
-	TRBV5-1	TRBJ2-3	TRBD2	CASSLGSSGDVADTQYF	TGCGCCAGCAGCTTGGGTTCTAGCGGGGATGTAGCAGATACGCAGTATTTT
once	TRBV7-2	TRBJ1-2	-	CASSHGEDEPISRGYTF	TGTGCCAGCAGCCACGGCGAGGACGAACCTATTTCGCGCGGCTACACCTTC
-	TRBV5-6	TRBJ1-6	-	CASSPGTYNSPLHF	TGTGCCAGCAGCCCGGGTACCTATAATTCACCCCTCCACTTT
-	TRBV19	TRBJ2-1	-	CASIPGDSYNEQFF	TGTGCCAGTATCCCGGGAGACTCCTACAATGAGCAGTTCTTC
-	TRBV7-8	TRBJ2-3	TRBD1	CASSLIATGAADTQYF	TGTGCCAGCAGCTTAATTGCTACAGGGGCGGCAGATACGCAGTATTTT
-	TRBV6-9	TRBJ1-4	-	CASSSVATNEKLFF	TGTGCCAGCAGTTCAGTAGCAACTAATGAAAAACTGTTTTTT
-	TRBV6-5	TRBJ1-5	-	CASSYFDRRICQPQHF	TGTGCCAGCAGTTACTTCGACAGGCGCATATGTCAGCCCCAGCATTTT
-	TRBV9	TRBJ1-2	TRBD1	CASRKPGGYGYTF	TGTGCCAGCAGAAAACCAGGGGGCTATGGCTACACCTTC
few	TRBV29-1	TRBJ1-2	TRBD1	CSVSGDRWGYTF	TGCAGCGTCTCCGGGGACAGATGGGGCTACACCTTC
-	TRBV7-2	TRBJ2-1	-	CASSPGWGAGGNEQFF	TGTGCCAGCAGCCCGGGTTGGGGGGCCGGGGGCAATGAGCAGTTCTTC
-	TRBV6-1	TRBJ2-3	TRBD2	CASSVGASGGRDTQYF	TGTGCCAGCAGTGTAGGGGCTAGCGGGGGGCGAGATACGCAGTATTTT
few	TRBV6-5	TRBJ1-6	TRBD1	CASNEGAFVNSPLHF	TGTGCCAGCAATGAGGGGGCGTTCGTTAATTCACCCCTCCACTTT
-	TRBV19	TRBJ2-2	-	CASSIGGTSVRELFF	TGTGCCAGTAGTATAGGCGGGACCTCGGTGAGGGAGCTGTTTTTT
-	TRBV6-6	TRBJ2-7	-	CASSYYGPQSSYEQYF	TGTGCCAGCAGTTACTACGGACCACAAAGCTCCTACGAGCAGTACTTC
-	TRBV11-3	TRBJ1-3	-	CASSLGLGVRGGRGNTIYF	TGTGCCAGCAGCTTAGGGTTGGGGGTCAGGGGAGGGCGAGGAAACACCATATATTTT